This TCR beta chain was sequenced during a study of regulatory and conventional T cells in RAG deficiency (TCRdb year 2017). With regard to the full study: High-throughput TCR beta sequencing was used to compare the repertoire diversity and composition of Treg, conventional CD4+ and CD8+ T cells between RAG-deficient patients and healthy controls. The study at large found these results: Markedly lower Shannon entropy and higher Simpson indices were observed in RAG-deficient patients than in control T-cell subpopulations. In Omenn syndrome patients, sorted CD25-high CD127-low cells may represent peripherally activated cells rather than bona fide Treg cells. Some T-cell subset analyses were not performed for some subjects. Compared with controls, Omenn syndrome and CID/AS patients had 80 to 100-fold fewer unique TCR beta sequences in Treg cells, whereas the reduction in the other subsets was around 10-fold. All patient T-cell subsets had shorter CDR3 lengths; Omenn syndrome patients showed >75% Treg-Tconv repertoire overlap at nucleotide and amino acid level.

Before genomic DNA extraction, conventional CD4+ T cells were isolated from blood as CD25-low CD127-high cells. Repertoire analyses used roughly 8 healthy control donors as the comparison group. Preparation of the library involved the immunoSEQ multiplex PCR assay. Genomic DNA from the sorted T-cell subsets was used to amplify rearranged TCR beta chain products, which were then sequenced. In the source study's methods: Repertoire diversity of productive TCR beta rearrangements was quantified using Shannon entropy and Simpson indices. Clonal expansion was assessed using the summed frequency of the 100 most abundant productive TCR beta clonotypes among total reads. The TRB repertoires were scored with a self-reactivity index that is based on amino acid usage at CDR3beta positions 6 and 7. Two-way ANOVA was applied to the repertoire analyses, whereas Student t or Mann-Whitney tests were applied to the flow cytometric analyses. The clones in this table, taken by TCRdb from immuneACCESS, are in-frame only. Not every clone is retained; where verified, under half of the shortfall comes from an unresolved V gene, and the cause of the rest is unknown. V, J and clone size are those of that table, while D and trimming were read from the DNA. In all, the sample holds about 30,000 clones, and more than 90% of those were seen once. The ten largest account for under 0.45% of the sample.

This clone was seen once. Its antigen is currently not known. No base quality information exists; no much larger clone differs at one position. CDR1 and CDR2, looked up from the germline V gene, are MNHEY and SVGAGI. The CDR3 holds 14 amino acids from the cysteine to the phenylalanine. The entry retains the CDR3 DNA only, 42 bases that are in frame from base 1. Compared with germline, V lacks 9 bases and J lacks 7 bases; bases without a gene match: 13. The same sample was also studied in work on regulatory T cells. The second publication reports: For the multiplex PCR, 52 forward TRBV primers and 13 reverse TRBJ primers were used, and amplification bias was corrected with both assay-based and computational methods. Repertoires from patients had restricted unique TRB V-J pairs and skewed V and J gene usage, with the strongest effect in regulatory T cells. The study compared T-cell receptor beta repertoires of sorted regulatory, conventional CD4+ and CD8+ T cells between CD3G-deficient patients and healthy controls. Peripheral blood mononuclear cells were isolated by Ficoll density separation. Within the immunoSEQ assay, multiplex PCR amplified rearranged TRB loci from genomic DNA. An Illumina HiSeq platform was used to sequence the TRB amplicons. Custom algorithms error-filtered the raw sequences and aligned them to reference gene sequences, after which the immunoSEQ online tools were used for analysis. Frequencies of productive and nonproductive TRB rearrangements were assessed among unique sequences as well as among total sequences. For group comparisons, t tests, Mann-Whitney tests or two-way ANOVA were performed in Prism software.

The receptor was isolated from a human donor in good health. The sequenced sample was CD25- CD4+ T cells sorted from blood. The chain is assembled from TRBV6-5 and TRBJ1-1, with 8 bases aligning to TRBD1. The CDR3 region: CARIKGQAKLEAFF. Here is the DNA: TGTGCCAGAATTAAGGGACAGGCCAAACTTGAAGCTTTCTTT.